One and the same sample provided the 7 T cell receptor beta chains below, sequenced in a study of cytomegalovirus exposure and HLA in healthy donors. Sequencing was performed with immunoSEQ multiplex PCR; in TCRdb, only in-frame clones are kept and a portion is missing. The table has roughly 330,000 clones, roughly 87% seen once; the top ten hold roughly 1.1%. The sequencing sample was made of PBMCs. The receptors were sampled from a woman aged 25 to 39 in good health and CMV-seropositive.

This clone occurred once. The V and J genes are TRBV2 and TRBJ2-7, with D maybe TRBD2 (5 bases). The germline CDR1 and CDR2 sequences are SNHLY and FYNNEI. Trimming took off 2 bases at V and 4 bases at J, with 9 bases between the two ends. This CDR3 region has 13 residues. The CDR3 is CASSESREYEQYF. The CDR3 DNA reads TGTGCCAGCAGTGAAAGCCGGGAATACGAGCAGTACTTC.

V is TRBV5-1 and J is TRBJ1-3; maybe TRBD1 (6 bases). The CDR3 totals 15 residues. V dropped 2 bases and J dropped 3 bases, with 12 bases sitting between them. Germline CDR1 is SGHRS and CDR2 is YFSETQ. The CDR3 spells CASSFVGAGGNTIYF. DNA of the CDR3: TGCGCCAGCAGCTTTGTGGGGGCAGGTGGAAACACCATATATTTT. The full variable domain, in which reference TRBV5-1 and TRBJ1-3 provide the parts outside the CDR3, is KAGVTQTPRYLIKTRGQQVTLSCSPISGHRSVSWYQQTPGQGLQFLFEYFSETQRNKGNFPGRFSGRQFSNSRSEMNVSTLELGDSALYLCASSFVGAGGNTIYFGEGSWLTVV.

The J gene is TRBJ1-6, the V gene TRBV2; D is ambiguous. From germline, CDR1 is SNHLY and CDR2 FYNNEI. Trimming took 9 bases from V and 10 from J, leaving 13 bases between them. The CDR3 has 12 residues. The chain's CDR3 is CARKDIRSPLHF. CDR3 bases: TGTGCCAGGAAGGATATCAGATCACCCCTCCACTTT.

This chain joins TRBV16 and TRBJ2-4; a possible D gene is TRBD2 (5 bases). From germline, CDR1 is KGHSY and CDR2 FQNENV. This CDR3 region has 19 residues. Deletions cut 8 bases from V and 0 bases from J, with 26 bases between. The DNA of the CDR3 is TGTGCCAGCTCCCGAGCTGCAGATAGAGGGCTTATAGCCAAAAACATTCAGTACTTC. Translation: CASSRAADRGLIAKNIQYF.

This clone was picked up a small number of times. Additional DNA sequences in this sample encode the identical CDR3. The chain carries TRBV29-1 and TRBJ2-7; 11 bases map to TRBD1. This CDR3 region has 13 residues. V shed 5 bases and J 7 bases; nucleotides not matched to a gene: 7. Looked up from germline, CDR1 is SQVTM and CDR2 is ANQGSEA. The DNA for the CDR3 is TGCAGCGTTAGGACAGGGGGCTATGGGGAGCAGTACTTC. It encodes CSVRTGGYGEQYF.

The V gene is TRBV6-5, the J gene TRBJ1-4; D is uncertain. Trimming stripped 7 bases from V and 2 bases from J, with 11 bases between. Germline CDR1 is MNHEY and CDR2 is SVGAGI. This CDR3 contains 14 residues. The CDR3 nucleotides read TGTGCCAGCAAAATGGACGGGACTAATGAAAAACTGTTTTTT. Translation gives CASKMDGTNEKLFF.

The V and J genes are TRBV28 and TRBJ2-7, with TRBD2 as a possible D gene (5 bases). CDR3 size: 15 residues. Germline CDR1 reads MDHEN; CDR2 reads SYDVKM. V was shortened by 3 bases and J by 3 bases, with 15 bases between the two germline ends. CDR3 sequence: CASSFRGRRHYEQYF. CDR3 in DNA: TGTGCCAGCAGTTTCCGCGGGCGACGGCACTACGAGCAGTACTTC.